The source of this TCR beta chain is a study of identifying expanded T cells in peripheral blood (dated by TCRdb to about 2019). For context, the study as a whole: Technical replicates were generated by sequencing separate aliquots of the same genomic DNA pool, and four replicates were compared pairwise. Study-wide findings and limitations: The authors expected that over much longer intervals, such as months to years, biological variance in healthy repertoires might increase even further. Across all healthy-donor time intervals, the beta-binomial model significantly cut both the number of clones called differentially abundant and the false-positive rate. The binomial model flagged around 1.1 differentially abundant clones between technical replicates, compared with about 16 over approximately two weeks and 18 to 20 over around four weeks. Across all healthy donors, variance in clone template counts between approximately 2-week samples was found to increase significantly with total template count.

Worth noting for this clone: Its target antigen remains unknown. The input lacks base qualities; no much larger clone sits a single base away.

V is clipped by 0 bases and J by 0 bases, and the sequence between their germline boundaries is 8 bases long. CDR3 length: 14 amino acids, cysteine to phenylalanine. Only CDR3 DNA remains: 42 bases, in frame from the first base. CDR1 and CDR2, looked up from the germline V gene (reference sequence), are GTSNPN and SVGIG. No immune events such as infections were documented for the healthy donors during the collection period. Time-dependent variance in a beta-binomial model of T-cell clone differential abundance was calibrated using healthy-donor blood repertoires as a training cohort. There were some ten healthy donors in the training cohort, of whom 3 were female and 7 were male. An age range of roughly 25 to 65 years, with an average of roughly 40 years, was recorded for the donors. Whole blood from each healthy donor was obtained from a commercial supplier and was collected at three time points about 15 days apart. For immunosequencing, genomic DNA was extracted from unsorted whole blood.

TCRbeta CDR3 regions were profiled by bias-controlled multiplex PCR amplification of genomic DNA with the immunoSEQ Assay. For the original study's pipeline: To quantify the absolute abundance of each unique TCRbeta CDR3 region, the sequences were collapsed and filtered. Differential abundance was tested with a binomial (Fisher-equivalent) model and with a beta-binomial model adding time-dependent variance fitted from healthy donors. Clones with fewer than 5 combined templates were excluded, and clones with Benjamini-Hochberg FDR below 0.01 were called differentially abundant. Beta-binomial variance was modeled as a function of total template count across the two samples using the form v = (b*log(k)+a)^2. This immuneACCESS table, as held by TCRdb, lists in-frame sequences with V and J called but not all clones. Of the missing ones, under half trace to an unresolved V gene in checked studies; the others have no known cause. That table supplies the V and J calls and clone size; D and trimming were determined from the DNA. This sample has some 75,000 clones in its table, and about nine tenths of those were observed once. The ten biggest clones cover roughly 3% of the sample.

The material sequenced was blood. This clonotype originated in a person aged 18 to 75 in good health. The receptor chain draws on TRBV30 and TRBJ1-2, with an unclear D gene assignment. CDR3 protein: CAWSVKGSNYGYTF. The nucleotides read TGTGCCTGGAGTGTTAAAGGATCTAACTATGGCTACACCTTC.